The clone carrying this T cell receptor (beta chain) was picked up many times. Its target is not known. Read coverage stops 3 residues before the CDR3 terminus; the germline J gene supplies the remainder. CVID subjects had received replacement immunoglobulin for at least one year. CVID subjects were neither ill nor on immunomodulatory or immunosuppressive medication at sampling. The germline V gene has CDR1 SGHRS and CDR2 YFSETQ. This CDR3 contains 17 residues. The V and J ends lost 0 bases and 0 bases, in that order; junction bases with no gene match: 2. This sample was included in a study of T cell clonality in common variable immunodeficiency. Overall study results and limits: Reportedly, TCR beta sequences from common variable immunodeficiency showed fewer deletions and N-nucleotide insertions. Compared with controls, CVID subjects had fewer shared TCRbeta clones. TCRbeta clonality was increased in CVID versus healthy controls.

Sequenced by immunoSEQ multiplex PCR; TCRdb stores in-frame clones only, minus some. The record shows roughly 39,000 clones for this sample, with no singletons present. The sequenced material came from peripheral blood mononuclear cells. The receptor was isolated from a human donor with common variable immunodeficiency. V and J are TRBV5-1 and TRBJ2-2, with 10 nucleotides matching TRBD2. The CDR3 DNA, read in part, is TGCGCCAGCAGCTTGGGGACTAGCGGAGCGAACACCGGGGAG. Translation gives CASSLGTSGANTGE. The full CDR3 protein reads CASSLGTSGANTGELFF. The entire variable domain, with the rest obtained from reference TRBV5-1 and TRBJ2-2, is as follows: KAGVTQTPRYLIKTRGQQVTLSCSPISGHRSVSWYQQTPGQGLQFLFEYFSETQRNKGNFPGRFSGRQFSNSRSEMNVSTLELGDSALYLCASSLGTSGANTGELFFGEGSRLTVL.